A single sample is the source of the 25 T cell receptor beta chains below, sequenced in a study of PD-1 blockade in classical Hodgkin lymphoma. TCRdb keeps only in-frame clones here, not all; method: immunoSEQ multiplex PCR. The repertoire holds roughly 64,000 clones, with about 92% as singletons. The time point was: cycle 4 day 1 (C4D1), after less than seven weeks of nivolumab. All patients relapsed after autologous stem cell transplantation, and brentuximab vedotin exposure varied. Here the sequenced sample was peripheral blood mononuclear cells (PBMCs), taken before the fourth cycle of nivolumab. These TCRs come from a human donor with classical Hodgkin lymphoma.

V usage is TRBV9 and J usage is TRBJ2-5, with TRBD2 as a possible D gene (6 bases). CDR1 SGDLS and CDR2 YYNGEE come from the germline V gene. Trimming removed 2 bases from V and 9 bases from J, with 26 bases in between. This CDR3 has 17 amino acids. CDR3 sequence: CASSVHTEVGRRGAQYF. The DNA of the CDR3 is TGTGCCAGCAGCGTTCATACAGAAGTCGGCCGCCGCGGGGCCCAGTACTTC.

The CDR3 sequence is CASSAYEQYF. CDR3 coding DNA: TGTGCCAGCAGTGCATACGAGCAGTACTTC. The chain has TRBV6-5 and TRBJ2-7; D is undetermined. The V end was cut by 5 bases, the J end by 4 bases, with 3 bases between. This CDR3 has 10 residues. CDR1 MNHEY and CDR2 SVGAGI come from the germline V gene.

The chain links TRBV19 to TRBJ1-4; 9 bases line up with TRBD1. V lost 5 bases, J lost 7 bases, and 5 bases stayed unmatched. This CDR3 comprises 14 residues. Per the germline V gene, CDR1 is LNHDA and CDR2 is SQIVND (reference sequence). CDR3 bases: TGTGCCAGTAGTCCCGGGACAGGGTGTGAAAAACTGTTTTTT. It yields the protein CASSPGTGCEKLFF.

The chain is built from TRBV6-1 and TRBJ1-4; tentative D call: TRBD1 (5 bases). The CDR3 loop spans 15 amino acids. From germline, CDR1 is MNHNS and CDR2 SASEGT. The V gene lost 6 bases and the J gene lost 5 bases, with 16 bases spanning the gap. CDR3 residues: CASSLWGIPNEKLFF. In DNA form, the CDR3 reads TGTGCCAGCAGCTTATGGGGGATACCGAATGAAAAACTGTTTTTT.

This clone has a single count. The V gene is TRBV7-2, the J gene TRBJ1-2; TRBD1 is a possible D gene (5 bases). Germline CDR1 is SGHTA and CDR2 is FQGNSA. The CDR3 runs 15 residues. V lost 4 bases, J lost 4 bases, and 16 bases lay in between. The CDR3, as DNA: TGTGCCAGCAGCTCCCCGGGACTCGCGGTCTATGGCTACACCTTC. Its translation: CASSSPGLAVYGYTF.

The chain employs TRBV6-1 and TRBJ1-6, with D perhaps matching TRBD1 (5 bases). The CDR3 extends over 13 amino acids. The V gene lost 4 bases and the J gene lost 9 bases, with 10 bases spanning the gap. Germline CDR1 and CDR2: MNHNS and SASEGT. In DNA, the CDR3 is TGTGCCAGCAGTGTCGGGGGGGTTTCACCCCTCCACTTT. The encoded protein is CASSVGGVSPLHF.

This clone is a singleton in its sample. The chain combines TRBV19 with TRBJ2-2, with no clear D. CDR1 and CDR2 from the germline V gene are LNHDA and SQIVND (reference sequence). The CDR3 runs 12 residues. The V end was cut by 7 bases, the J end by 1 base, with 4 bases between. CDR3 protein: CASTKNTGELFF. CDR3 in DNA: TGTGCCAGTACAAAGAACACCGGGGAGCTGTTTTTT.

The chain uses TRBV6-1 and TRBJ1-2; a possible D gene is TRBD1 (5 bases). Germline V lookup: CDR1 MNHNS, CDR2 SASEGT. CDR3 length: 13 residues. V lost 2 bases to trimming and J lost 7 bases, with 11 bases between them. CDR3 residues: CASSEQGTTGYTF. CDR3 nucleotide sequence: TGTGCCAGCAGTGAACAGGGTACCACTGGCTACACCTTC.

The V call is TRBV7-9, the J call TRBJ1-6; D unclear. Trimming took off 1 base at V and 9 bases at J, with 4 bases between the two ends. There are 12 residues in the CDR3. The V gene's germline CDR1 is SEHNR and CDR2 FQNEAQ (reference sequence). Written as DNA, the CDR3 is TGTGCCAGCAGCTTAGAAACTTCACCCCTCCACTTT. Translating it yields CASSLETSPLHF.

The gene calls are TRBV5-4 and TRBJ2-3; 8 bases match TRBD2. Germline V gene data show CDR1 as SGHNT and CDR2 as YYREEE (reference sequence). J gave up 3 bases and V 4 bases, and 10 bases lay outside the gene matches. The CDR3 is 16 amino acids. As DNA, the CDR3 is TGTGCCAGCAGCCCGGGACTAGAGGGGAGTACAGATACGCAGTATTTT. This encodes CASSPGLEGSTDTQYF.

In nucleotides, the CDR3 is TGTGCCAGCAGCTTGGGCGGACAACCGTCAGACTATGGCTACACCTTC. Its protein product is CASSLGGQPSDYGYTF. The chain joins TRBV5-5 to TRBJ1-2; TRBD1 is a possible D gene (5 bases). Trimming shortened V by 0 bases and J by 3 bases, and 15 bases separated the two germline ends. CDR3 length: 16 amino acids. In germline, CDR1 is SGHKS, CDR2 YYEKEE (reference sequence).

J is TRBJ1-1 and V is TRBV10-3; 7 bases align to TRBD1. Germline CDR1 reads ENHRY; CDR2 reads SYGVKD. CDR3 length equals 14 residues. J lost 1 base, V lost 2 bases, and 1 base had no gene match. The CDR3 sequence: CAISEDRANTEAFF. Here the CDR3 DNA reads TGTGCCATCAGTGAGGACAGGGCGAACACTGAAGCTTTCTTT.

The CDR3 DNA is TGCGCCAGCAGCCCAACTAGCGGACTTGTATCGGGGGAGCTGTTTTTT. Translated: CASSPTSGLVSGELFF. This sequence joins TRBV5-1 and TRBJ2-2, with 8 bases aligning to TRBD2. V gave up 4 bases and J gave up 8 bases; unmatched junction bases: 13. Germline CDR1 reads SGHRS; CDR2 reads YFSETQ. The CDR3 extends over 16 amino acids.

The chain carries TRBV11-3 and TRBJ2-7, with a weak D call TRBD2 (5 bases). The CDR3 spans 14 residues. V shed 2 bases and J shed 0 bases, with 8 bases lying between them. The germline V gene encodes CDR1 SGHNT and CDR2 YENEEA. In DNA, the CDR3 is TGTGCCAGCAGCTTAAGAACTAGCTCCTACGAGCAGTACTTC. It translates to CASSLRTSSYEQYF.

The gene calls are TRBV2 and TRBJ2-5; tentatively, D is TRBD2 (7 bases). Germline CDR1 and CDR2: SNHLY and FYNNEI. Trimming took 8 bases from V and 2 from J, leaving 15 bases between them. This CDR3 comprises 14 residues. Written as DNA, the CDR3 is TGTGCCAGCGGAAGGGGGGGACTTCAAGAGACCCAGTACTTC. Protein product: CASGRGGLQETQYF.

This chain links TRBV7-9 with TRBJ2-2; a possible D gene is TRBD1 (6 bases). The CDR3 is made up of 15 amino acids. CDR1 is SEHNR, CDR2 FQNEAQ, per germline (reference sequence). V lost 4 bases, J lost 2 bases, and 11 bases lay in between. This CDR3 reads CASSYQGINTGELFF. As DNA, the CDR3 is TGTGCCAGCAGCTACCAGGGGATCAACACCGGGGAGCTGTTTTTT. Full variable domain (missing parts from reference TRBV7-9 and TRBJ2-2): DTGVSQNPRHKITKRGQNVTFRCDPISEHNRLYWYRQTLGQGPEFLTYFQNEAQLEKSRLLSDRFSAERPKGSFSTLEIQRTEQGDSAMYLCASSYQGINTGELFFGEGSRLTVL.

The V call is TRBV11-3, the J call TRBJ1-6, with unresolved D. The CDR3 extends over 13 amino acids. Trimming took 3 bases from V and 5 from J, leaving 5 bases between them. Germline values: CDR1 SGHNT, CDR2 YENEEA. The CDR3 region is CASSLQNNSPLHF. Here the CDR3 DNA reads TGTGCCAGCAGCTTGCAGAATAATTCACCCCTCCACTTT.

CDR3 nucleotides: TGCAGCGTCCCGACAGGTTTGGTTGAGTCCAGTGAGCAGTTCTTC. Amino acid sequence: CSVPTGLVESSEQFF. The chain employs TRBV29-1 and TRBJ2-1; D possibly corresponds to TRBD1 (6 bases). The V and J ends lost 6 bases and 9 bases respectively, with 24 bases between them. This CDR3 is 15 amino acids long. Germline CDR1 and CDR2: SQVTM and ANQGSEA.

This chain connects TRBV6-6 to TRBJ2-2, with 9 bases identical to TRBD2. After removal of 2 bases from V and 2 bases from J, the junction contained 3 bases not matched to a gene. CDR1 and CDR2 (germline): MNHNY, SVGAGI (reference sequence). This CDR3 region has 16 residues. Written as DNA, the CDR3 is TGTGCCAGCAGTTACGGCCTAGCGGGAAACACCGGGGAGCTGTTTTTT. Its translation is CASSYGLAGNTGELFF.

This chain links TRBV28 with TRBJ1-5, with 7 nucleotides matching TRBD1. CDR3 length: 17 amino acids. Germline V gives CDR1 MDHEN, CDR2 SYDVKM. V lost 6 bases to trimming and J lost 6 bases; unmatched junction nucleotides: 17. CDR3 bases: TGTGCCAGCAGGTCCCCGGAGGGGGCAAAGGGAATTCAGCCCCAGCATTTT. Translating it yields CASRSPEGAKGIQPQHF.

The chain employs TRBV27 and TRBJ2-1; 7 bases align to TRBD1. The CDR3 sequence is 14 residues long. Germline V gene sequence: CDR1 MNHEY, CDR2 SMNVEV (reference sequence). Trimming took 5 bases from V and 4 from J; bases not matched to a gene: 5. CDR3 nucleotide sequence: TGTGCCAGCAGTCTCGGGACAGCGTACAATGAGCAGTTCTTC. It yields the protein CASSLGTAYNEQFF.

This chain links TRBV28 with TRBJ2-7, with 8 bases that match TRBD1. With V trimmed by 5 bases and J by 2 bases, 8 bases remained unmatched. This CDR3 spans 15 amino acids. Germline V gene data show CDR1 as MDHEN and CDR2 as SYDVKM. The CDR3 nucleotides read TGTGCCAGCAGTCCCCGGACAGGGTGGGCCTACGAGCAGTACTTC. Translated, it gives CASSPRTGWAYEQYF.

V and J are TRBV7-2 and TRBJ2-2, with 7 bases identical to TRBD1. V was clipped by 6 bases and J by 2 bases; unmatched bases: 3. Germline V gene data show CDR1 as SGHTA and CDR2 as FQGNSA. CDR3 length: 14 amino acids. The CDR3: CASSRQGNTGELFF. The CDR3 DNA reads as TGTGCCAGCAGTAGACAGGGAAACACCGGGGAGCTGTTTTTT.

This clone was picked up a small number of times. The chain is built from TRBV7-9 and TRBJ2-7; D is unresolved. Trimming pared 1 base from V and 5 bases from J, leaving 12 bases between. This CDR3 is built from 14 residues. Germline V CDR1 and CDR2: SEHNR, FQNEAQ (reference sequence). The CDR3: CASSLGQVTHEQYF. CDR3 DNA: TGTGCCAGCAGCTTAGGGCAGGTAACTCACGAGCAGTACTTC.

This sequence joins TRBV28 and TRBJ1-4; a weak D match, TRBD1 (5 bases). V was trimmed by 3 bases and J by 7 bases, leaving 12 bases between them. The CDR3 is 14 amino acids. Germline V gene data show CDR1 as MDHEN and CDR2 as SYDVKM. The CDR3 DNA is TGTGCCAGCAGTTTTGTGGGGGAGGGTGAAAAACTGTTTTTT. Translated: CASSFVGEGEKLFF.